A single T cell receptor beta chain is shown here with its context. The whole isolated RNA underwent reverse transcription, so sequencing captured expressed TCRB transcripts. Repertoires were generated with immunoSEQ multiplex PCR, while TCRdb's copy carries only in-frame clones and drops some. The data contain under 250,000 clones, roughly 14% of them singletons. This sample was included in a study of beta chain features in type 1 diabetes. The CDR3 has 15 amino acids. Per the germline V gene, CDR1 is MNHEY and CDR2 is SVGAGI. V trimming: 0 bases; J trimming: 9 bases; junction bases outside the gene matches: 10. Cells sorted by CD45RO/CCR7/CD25/CD127/CD95/CD27 comprised CD4+ naive, central memory, regulatory and stem cell-like memory cells.

The rearrangement links TRBV6-5 to TRBJ2-7, with 8 nucleotides matching TRBD2. The clonotype was recovered from a woman aged 40 to 50 in good health. The sample taken for sequencing was naive CD4+ T cells from blood. The CDR3 sequence: CASSYSGTSDQVQYF. The CDR3, as DNA: TGTGCCAGCAGTTACTCGGGGACTAGTGATCAAGTGCAGTACTTC.